These 24 T cell receptor beta chains were all obtained from the same sample, sequenced in a study of blood T cell repertoires in COVID-19 (dated by TCRdb to 2019 to 2021). The library was made by the immunoSEQ multiplex PCR assay. Not all clones reach the TCRdb copy of this immuneACCESS table, which keeps in-frame sequences only. Checked studies attribute under half of the gap to unresolved V genes and leave the rest unexplained. The sample records 250,000 to 300,000 clones, 70% to 85% of which are singletons. The top ten constitute around 3.4% of the sample. Source material: peripheral blood. Receptor source: a woman aged 80 or over with acute or convalescent COVID-19.

The V call is TRBV29-1, the J call TRBJ1-2; D is unresolved. The V end was cut by 3 bases, the J end by 4 bases, with 12 bases between. CDR1 and CDR2 (germline): SQVTM, ANQGSEA. This CDR3 has 13 residues. The CDR3 DNA reads as TGCAGCGTTGACAGGCCCGAGGGCTATGGCTACACCTTC. Translating it yields CSVDRPEGYGYTF.

The chain joins TRBV11-1 to TRBJ2-7, with a weak D call TRBD2 (5 bases). The V gene lost 5 bases and the J gene lost 3 bases, with 17 bases spanning the gap. The CDR3 consists of 15 residues. The germline CDR1 and CDR2 sequences are SGHAT and FQDESV (reference sequence). The CDR3 DNA follows: TGTGCCAGCAGCACTAGTAGGCTGTGGGGCTACGAGCAGTACTTC. It is translated as CASSTSRLWGYEQYF.

The chain has TRBV3-1 (or the pseudogene TRBV3-2) and TRBJ1-6, with no clear D. The CDR3 spans 17 residues. Trimming removed 0 bases at V and 4 bases at J, with 13 bases between. From germline, CDR1 is LGHDT and CDR2 YNNKEL (reference sequence). The CDR3 DNA sequence: TGTGCCAGCAGCCAAGAACGCCAGTCAGTTTATAATTCACCCCTCCACTTT. It specifies CASSQERQSVYNSPLHF.

This clone was picked up a small number of times. The rearrangement joins TRBV6-6 to TRBJ2-3, with 7 bases fitting TRBD2. In germline, CDR1 is MNHNY, CDR2 SVGAGI (reference sequence). There are 16 residues in the CDR3. The ends lost 0 bases at V and 3 bases at J; junction bases unmatched: 6. CDR3 amino acids: CASSYSKARGTDTQYF. For the CDR3, the DNA is TGTGCCAGCAGTTACTCGAAGGCGCGGGGGACAGATACGCAGTATTTT.

The chain links TRBV14 to TRBJ2-1; TRBD2 agrees at 7 bases. The J segment lost 0 bases and the V segment lost 3 bases, leaving 11 bases of the junction unmatched. The CDR3 sequence is 18 residues long. Germline V CDR1 and CDR2: SGHDN, FVKESK. The CDR3 coding sequence is TGTGCCAGCAGCCATTTTGGGTCGGGCGGGAGCTCCTACAATGAGCAGTTCTTC. As protein: CASSHFGSGGSSYNEQFF. The entire variable domain, with the rest obtained from reference TRBV14 and TRBJ2-1, is as follows: EAGVTQFPSHSVIEKGQTVTLRCDPISGHDNLYWYRRVMGKEIKFLLHFVKESKQDESGMPNNRFLAERTGGTYSTLKVQPAELEDSGVYFCASSHFGSGGSSYNEQFFGPGTRLTVL.

The chain is built from TRBV6-5 and TRBJ1-6; 8 nucleotides agree with TRBD1. Germline lookup yields CDR1 MNHEY and CDR2 SVGAGI. The CDR3 extends over 16 amino acids. The junction had 8 bases not matched to a gene; V was cut back by 3 bases and J by 7 bases. CDR3 nucleotide sequence: TGTGCCAGCAGTTATTCTCAGGGGGCTGTGAATTCACCCCTCCACTTT. This translates into CASSYSQGAVNSPLHF.

V and J are TRBV27 and TRBJ2-2; TRBD2 matches 15 bases. In germline, CDR1 is MNHEY, CDR2 SMNVEV (reference sequence). V lost 6 bases to trimming and J lost 5 bases; unmatched junction nucleotides: 10. CDR3 length: 18 amino acids. This CDR3 is CASSRNGLAGGGTGELFF. In DNA form, the CDR3 reads TGTGCCAGCAGCCGAAACGGACTAGCGGGAGGGGGGACCGGGGAGCTGTTTTTT.

This clone came up once. The chain employs TRBV14 and TRBJ1-1, with TRBD1 as a possible D gene (5 bases). Trimming stripped 1 base from V and 10 bases from J, with 13 bases between. Germline CDR1 and CDR2: SGHDN and FVKESK. The CDR3 extends over 13 amino acids. CDR3 in amino acids: CASSQGDQGAAFF. CDR3 DNA: TGTGCCAGCAGCCAAGGGGATCAGGGTGCAGCTTTCTTT.

Concerning this clone: The junction does not match germline at one end; this may be a read error. V gene TRBV7-3 combines with J gene TRBJ1-4, with D uncertain. The CDR3 is made up of 11 amino acids. Germline CDR1 SGHTA, CDR2 FQGTGA. Here the CDR3 reads CASPPYREQIF. The CDR3, as DNA: TGTGCCAGCCCGCCTTACCGGGAGCAGATTTTT.

The chain joins TRBV29-1 to TRBJ1-2; D remains ambiguous. The CDR3 is made up of 14 amino acids. Germline values: CDR1 SQVTM, CDR2 ANQGSEA. V was shortened by 3 bases and J by 0 bases, with 11 bases between the two germline ends. CDR3 region: CSVEFSSANYGYTF. CDR3 sequence (DNA): TGCAGCGTTGAGTTCAGTTCCGCTAACTATGGCTACACCTTC.

This rearrangement joins TRBV28 to TRBJ2-3; TRBD2 agrees at 11 bases. The germline CDR1 and CDR2 sequences are MDHEN and SYDVKM. This CDR3 is built from 14 residues. The chain's CDR3 is CASGTSGLTDTQYF. The CDR3 nucleotides are TGTGCGAGCGGGACTAGCGGCCTCACAGATACGCAGTATTTT.

The chain is built from TRBV11-3 and TRBJ2-5, with a tentative D call TRBD1 (6 bases). Germline lookup yields CDR1 SGHNT and CDR2 YENEEA. Trimming pared 1 base from V and 0 bases from J, leaving 12 bases between. The CDR3 spans 16 residues. CDR3 protein: CASSLGTDTYQETQYF. The CDR3 coding sequence is TGTGCCAGCAGCTTAGGGACAGATACGTACCAAGAGACCCAGTACTTC. Looking up the rest from reference TRBV11-3 and TRBJ2-5 gives the full variable domain: EAGVVQSPRYKIIEKKQPVAFWCNPISGHNTLYWYLQNLGQGPELLIRYENEEAVDDSQLPKDRFSAERLKGVDSTLKIQPAELGDSAVYLCASSLGTDTYQETQYFGPGTRLLVL.

This clone was seen ten or more times. This chain joins TRBV6-6 and TRBJ2-4; D not resolved. Germline loops: CDR1 MNHNY, CDR2 SVGAGI (reference sequence). The length of the CDR3 is 15 residues. V lost 6 bases and J 3 bases, leaving 15 bases between the germline ends. The DNA of the CDR3 is TGTGCCAGCAGGCAAGTCGAGGTCGGCAAAAACATTCAGTACTTC. It yields the protein CASRQVEVGKNIQYF.

The J gene is TRBJ1-3, the V gene TRBV28, with D hard to call. CDR1 is MDHEN and CDR2 is SYDVKM in the germline V gene. This CDR3 is built from 15 residues. Trimming took off 5 bases at V and 0 bases at J, with 11 bases between the two ends. The CDR3 spells CASSSSGSSGNTIYF. CDR3 sequence (DNA): TGTGCCAGCAGTAGCTCTGGGAGCTCTGGAAACACCATATATTTT.

The chain has TRBV13 and TRBJ1-3; the D gene is possibly TRBD1 (6 bases). The CDR3 loop spans 15 amino acids. V shed 4 bases and J shed 4 bases, with 14 bases lying between them. Germline CDR1 and CDR2: PRHDT and FYEKMQ (reference sequence). CDR3 protein: CASSSGDRWGNTIYF. In nucleotides, the CDR3 is TGTGCCAGCAGCTCAGGCGACAGGTGGGGAAACACCATATATTTT.

This clone was recorded a few times. The CDR3 is CASSPPEGSATNEKLFF. For the CDR3, the DNA is TGTGCCAGCTCACCCCCGGAGGGGTCCGCAACTAATGAAAAACTGTTTTTT. V and J are TRBV18 and TRBJ1-4, with D perhaps TRBD1 (5 bases). CDR1 and CDR2 from the germline V gene are KGHSH and LQKENI. Trimming shortened V by 3 bases and J by 0 bases, and 14 bases separated the two germline ends. This CDR3 spans 17 amino acids.

The J gene is TRBJ2-7, the V gene TRBV5-5; 9 bases align to TRBD1. V lost 1 base to trimming and J lost 5 bases; unmatched junction nucleotides: 7. CDR1 is SGHKS, CDR2 YYEKEE, per germline (reference sequence). This CDR3 spans 15 amino acids. The CDR3 sequence: CASSLTGTGLNEQYF. CDR3 nucleotide sequence: TGTGCCAGCAGCTTGACCGGGACAGGGCTCAACGAGCAGTACTTC.

The V and J genes are TRBV5-4 and TRBJ2-3, with 14 bases identical to TRBD2. The CDR3 runs to 17 residues. The ends lost 5 bases at V and 4 bases at J; junction bases unmatched: 9. Germline assignment: CDR1 SGHNT and CDR2 YYREEE (reference sequence). CDR3: CASSSGLAGVIADTQYF. DNA of the CDR3: TGTGCCAGCAGTTCGGGACTAGCGGGGGTCATTGCAGATACGCAGTATTTT.

V gene TRBV6-4 combines with J gene TRBJ1-1; 7 bases are shared with TRBD1. Looked up from germline, CDR1 is MRHNA and CDR2 is SNTAGT. The V segment lost 5 bases and the J segment 2 bases; nucleotides outside the gene matches: 11. The CDR3 sequence is 16 residues long. The CDR3 coding sequence is TGTGCCAGCAGTCCAACCTCCGGGACAGTTAACACTGAAGCTTTCTTT. It yields the protein CASSPTSGTVNTEAFF.

The V call is TRBV24-1, the J call TRBJ2-1; possibly TRBD2 for D (6 bases). The CDR3 spans 17 residues. The germline V gene encodes CDR1 KGHDR and CDR2 SFDVKD. The V gene lost 3 bases and the J gene lost 5 bases, with 19 bases spanning the gap. The CDR3 DNA is TGTGCCACCAGTGATCCCTTAGGCGGGACGGGAAACAATGAGCAGTTCTTC. This gives the protein CATSDPLGGTGNNEQFF.

The chain employs TRBV6-5 and TRBJ2-7, with 7 nucleotides matching TRBD1. Germline CDR1 reads MNHEY; CDR2 reads SVGAGI. After removal of 4 bases from V and 0 bases from J, the junction contained 6 bases not matched to a gene. CDR3 length: 15 amino acids. The chain's CDR3 is CASSSGQVSSYEQYF. The CDR3 DNA sequence: TGTGCCAGCAGTTCCGGACAGGTGAGCTCCTACGAGCAGTACTTC.

V is TRBV6-2 or TRBV6-3 and J is TRBJ2-5; D is perhaps TRBD1 (5 bases). Germline CDR1 MNHEY, CDR2 SVGEGT. CDR3 length: 18 residues. The V and J ends lost 0 bases and 2 bases respectively, with 19 bases between them. The CDR3 nucleotides read TGTGCCAGCAGTTACTCGTTCGTGTTTTGTACAGGACAAGAGACCCAGTACTTC. Translating it yields CASSYSFVFCTGQETQYF.

The chain recombines TRBV28 with TRBJ2-7; tentatively, D is TRBD1 (6 bases). CDR1 MDHEN and CDR2 SYDVKM come from the germline V gene. Trimming shortened V by 5 bases and J by 2 bases, and 19 bases separated the two germline ends. This CDR3 has 16 amino acids. The CDR3 region has the DNA TGTGCCAGCAGTGGCTCAAAGACAGGACGGCCCTACGAGCAGTACTTC. It specifies CASSGSKTGRPYEQYF.

Written as DNA, the CDR3 is TGTGCCAGCAGCGTAGTCGGGAGCAATTCACCCCTCCACTTT. Protein product: CASSVVGSNSPLHF. The rearrangement joins TRBV9 to TRBJ1-6; D remains unclear. Germline V gives CDR1 SGDLS, CDR2 YYNGEE. This CDR3 comprises 14 residues. V lost 0 bases, J lost 7 bases, and 8 bases lay in between.